The 27 T cell receptor beta chains presented below share a single source sample, sequenced in a study of T-cell memory formation after mild COVID-19. TCRdb ran MiXCR on the 5' RACE reads and lists one entry per CDR3 protein. Here the sample spans under 300,000 distinct CDR3 sequences, roughly 9.4% being singletons. The sample comprised PBMCs or a T cell subset sorted from them (not recorded which). The receptor source for this set is a man in his late teens or twenties who had mild COVID-19 (a few samples of this study predate the infection). Cell type and time point are not known.

This clonotype was counted between two and nine times. The chain links TRBV20-1 to TRBJ1-5; TRBD1 agrees at 12 bases. This CDR3 has 16 residues. V was pared by 1 base and J by 7 bases, with 8 bases of the junction left unmatched. In germline, CDR1 is DFQATT, CDR2 SNEGSKA (reference sequence). The chain's CDR3 is CSARASGQGAGQPQHF. In nucleotides, the CDR3 is TGCAGTGCTAGAGCTTCGGGACAGGGGGCGGGCCAGCCCCAGCATTTT.

This clonotype was seen a few times. The chain is built from TRBV5-1 and TRBJ2-3; no clear D. Germline assignment: CDR1 SGHRS and CDR2 YFSETQ. V was shortened by 4 bases and J by 0 bases, with 12 bases between the two germline ends. This CDR3 has 15 residues. The CDR3 bases are TGCGCCAGCAGCATAGGAAGTACTAGCACAGATACGCAGTATTTT. Protein: CASSIGSTSTDTQYF.

The chain is built from TRBV5-1 and TRBJ2-1, with 8 bases aligning to TRBD1. After removal of 4 bases from V and 6 bases from J, the junction contained 6 bases not matched to a gene. Germline CDR1 is SGHRS and CDR2 is YFSETQ. The CDR3 loop spans 14 amino acids. CDR3 nucleotides: TGCGCCAGCAGCCTGGGACAGGTGATCAATGAGCAGTTCTTC. Protein sequence: CASSLGQVINEQFF.

A few counts support this clonotype. V and J are TRBV12-3 or TRBV12-4 and TRBJ1-2, with D perhaps matching TRBD1 (5 bases). The CDR3 extends over 13 amino acids. The V end lost 6 bases, the J end lost 6 bases, and 14 bases lay between the germline ends. CDR3 region: CASRGVGEHGYTF. The CDR3 nucleotides are TGTGCCAGCAGGGGGGTGGGTGAGCATGGCTACACCTTC.

This clonotype was picked up many times. V is TRBV6-2 or TRBV6-3 and J is TRBJ2-5; D call uncertain. This CDR3 contains 14 residues. From germline, CDR1 is MNHEY and CDR2 SVGEGT. V dropped 4 bases and J dropped 2 bases, with 11 bases sitting between them. CDR3: CASSSSEVQETQYF. CDR3 sequence (DNA): TGTGCCAGCAGTTCCTCCGAGGTACAAGAGACCCAGTACTTC.

This rearrangement joins TRBV7-6 to TRBJ2-5; D is possibly TRBD1 (6 bases). Germline V lookup: CDR1 SGHVS, CDR2 FNYEAQ. The length of the CDR3 is 13 residues. Trimming removed 3 bases from V and 4 bases from J, with 9 bases in between. CDR3 nucleotides: TGTGCCAGCAGCTTTACAGGGCCAGAGACCCAGTACTTC. This gives the protein CASSFTGPETQYF.

This clonotype has a handful of counts. The chain combines TRBV5-6 with TRBJ2-3; D gene uncertain. V was shortened by 6 bases and J by 7 bases, with 12 bases between the two germline ends. Germline V gene lookup returns CDR1 SGHDT and CDR2 YYEEEE. CDR3 length equals 12 residues. CDR3: CASTSLRNTQYF. As DNA, the CDR3 is TGTGCCAGCACCTCGTTGCGGAATACGCAGTATTTT.

The chain is built from TRBV12-3 or TRBV12-4 and TRBJ2-2; 7 bases are shared with TRBD2. Trimming took 7 bases from V and 9 from J; bases not matched to a gene: 17. CDR3 size: 16 residues. CDR3: CASTKGRDPAGRELFF. The CDR3 DNA sequence: TGTGCCAGCACTAAGGGCAGGGACCCAGCGGGGCGGGAGCTGTTTTTT.

Only a few counts were recorded for this clonotype. The rearrangement uses TRBV7-2 and TRBJ2-2; D may be TRBD1 or TRBD2 (5 bases each). Germline CDR1 reads SGHTA; CDR2 reads FQGNSA. The CDR3 contains 13 residues. Between the trimmed V and J ends, which lost 7 bases and 3 bases, there was a span of 9 bases. CDR3 sequence reads: CASIGADTGELFF. CDR3 bases: TGTGCCAGCATCGGGGCTGACACCGGGGAGCTGTTTTTT.

This clonotype was found a few times. The chain combines TRBV29-1 with TRBJ1-2; 7 nucleotides match TRBD1. Per the germline V gene, CDR1 is SQVTM and CDR2 is ANQGSEA. This CDR3 spans 11 amino acids. The CDR3 DNA reads TGCATCATACGGACAGGCTATGGCTACACCTTC. Protein: CIIRTGYGYTF.

This chain links TRBV7-2 with TRBJ2-3; no clear D gene. Germline V lookup: CDR1 SGHTA, CDR2 FQGNSA. Trimming took 7 bases from V and 5 from J, leaving 13 bases between them. The CDR3 is made up of 13 amino acids. The CDR3 loop reads CASTPGGGDTQYF. Written as DNA, the CDR3 is TGTGCCAGCACCCCCGGCGGCGGAGATACGCAGTATTTT. The entire variable domain, with the rest obtained from reference TRBV7-2 and TRBJ2-3, is as follows: GAGVSQSPSNKVTEKGKDVELRCDPISGHTALYWYRQSLGQGLEFLIYFQGNSAPDKSGLPSDRFSAERTGGSVSTLTIQRTQQEDSAVYLCASTPGGGDTQYFGPGTRLTVL.

This chain connects TRBV6-6 to TRBJ1-2, with 7 nucleotides matching TRBD1. Trimming cost V 6 bases and J 4 bases; bases outside gene matches: 5. Germline values: CDR1 MNHNY, CDR2 SVGAGI (reference sequence). This CDR3 contains 13 residues. This CDR3 reads CASRFWDSYGYTF. CDR3 bases: TGTGCCAGCAGATTCTGGGACAGCTATGGCTACACCTTC.

V usage is TRBV29-1 and J usage is TRBJ1-2; D call uncertain. The CDR3 length is 13 residues. Looked up from germline, CDR1 is SQVTM and CDR2 is ANQGSEA. Trimming stripped 0 bases from V and 8 bases from J, with 13 bases between. CDR3 nucleotide sequence: TGCAGCGTTGAAGAATGGACCTCCCGGGGCTACACCTTC. Protein sequence: CSVEEWTSRGYTF.

This clonotype was observed a handful of times. The J gene is TRBJ1-6, the V gene TRBV5-4; D remains ambiguous. The germline V gene has CDR1 SGHNT and CDR2 YYREEE (reference sequence). V lost 5 bases and J 7 bases, leaving 7 bases between the germline ends. The CDR3 spans 12 residues. CDR3 sequence: CASRTQNSPLHF. For the CDR3, the DNA is TGTGCCAGCAGAACACAGAATTCACCCCTCCACTTT.

In this sample, this clonotype turned up many times. V is TRBV6-6 and J is TRBJ2-7; D may be TRBD1 or TRBD2 (5 bases each). Trimming cost V 8 bases and J 3 bases, with 11 bases left between them. This CDR3 has 12 residues. Germline CDR1 and CDR2: MNHNY and SVGAGI (reference sequence). The CDR3 reads CASEGPYYEQYV. The CDR3 bases are TGTGCCAGCGAGGGGCCGTACTACGAGCAGTACGTC.

This clonotype was picked up many times. V usage is TRBV27 and J usage is TRBJ2-7; TRBD1 aligns across 10 bases. Trimming removed 6 bases from V and 6 bases from J; junction bases left unmatched: 5. Germline V gene data show CDR1 as MNHEY and CDR2 as SMNVEV (reference sequence). This CDR3 contains 13 residues. The CDR3 sequence: CASRGQGSSEQYV. In DNA, the CDR3 is TGTGCCAGCAGGGGACAGGGGTCTTCCGAGCAGTACGTC.

Ten or more counts support this clonotype. This sequence joins TRBV12-2 and TRBJ1-2. TRBV12-2 is an annotated pseudogene. This CDR3 has 12 amino acids. CDR3 amino acids: CASRPSGCGYTF. For the CDR3, the DNA is TGTGCAAGTCGCCCCAGTGGGTGCGGCTACACCTTC.

V gene TRBV10-1 combines with J gene TRBJ2-7; possible D gene TRBD2, 6 bases. Trimming left V 1 base short and J 3 bases short, with 10 bases between. The CDR3 totals 14 residues. Germline loops: CDR1 WNHNN, CDR2 SYGVQD (reference sequence). The CDR3 nucleotides are TGCGCCAGCAGTGAGTTTGAGGGAGGCTACGAGCAGTACTTC. It specifies CASSEFEGGYEQYF.

This clonotype was recorded at least ten times. The chain links TRBV28 to TRBJ1-3; the D is unclear. This CDR3 is 12 amino acids long. The germline V gene encodes CDR1 MDHEN and CDR2 SYDVKM. The germline V and J ends were trimmed by 6 bases and 4 bases, with 7 bases remaining between them. In DNA form, the CDR3 reads TGTGCCAGCAGCTTTCCAGGAAACACCATATATTTT. Translating gives CASSFPGNTIYF.

In this sample, this clonotype turned up a few times. The genes are TRBV12-3 or TRBV12-4 and TRBJ2-1; D call uncertain. The CDR3 length is 14 residues. With 2 bases removed from V and 15 bases from J, the gap between germline ends came to 20 bases. The CDR3 DNA follows: TGTGCCAGCAGTTTACAACCAGGTTTGGAAGCGTGGTTCTTC. It is translated as CASSLQPGLEAWFF.

The chain employs TRBV5-1 and TRBJ1-2; D is unresolved. This CDR3 spans 13 amino acids. Trimming pared 4 bases from V and 5 bases from J, leaving 12 bases between. Germline CDR1 SGHRS, CDR2 YFSETQ. The CDR3 sequence: CASSHGEKYGYTF. For the CDR3, the DNA is TGCGCCAGCAGCCACGGGGAAAAATATGGCTACACCTTC.

J is TRBJ2-6 and V is TRBV10-3; D possibly corresponds to TRBD2 (5 bases). The CDR3 runs 14 residues. Trimming took off 7 bases at V and 0 bases at J, with 7 bases between the two ends. Germline-derived CDR1 and CDR2 are ENHRY and SYGVKD. CDR3 protein: CAITRDSGANVLTF. CDR3 DNA: TGTGCCATCACCCGGGACTCTGGGGCCAACGTCCTGACTTTC.

The chain is built from TRBV13 and TRBJ2-3; TRBD2 matches at 12 bases. CDR1 and CDR2 (germline): PRHDT, FYEKMQ (reference sequence). V lost 7 bases and J lost 1; bases outside the gene matches: 6. CDR3 length equals 16 residues. DNA of the CDR3: TGTGCCAGCAAGCTAGCGGGGGGGCTCGGCACAGATACGCAGTATTTT. Its protein is CASKLAGGLGTDTQYF. Full variable domain (missing parts from reference TRBV13 and TRBJ2-3): AAGVIQSPRHLIKEKRETATLKCYPIPRHDTVYWYQQGPGQDPQFLISFYEKMQSDKGSIPDRFSAQQFSDYHSELNMSSLELGDSALYFCASKLAGGLGTDTQYFGPGTRLTVL.

This clonotype was found a few times. This chain uses TRBV7-8 with TRBJ2-1, with TRBD2 identical over 8 bases. The V and J ends lost 1 base and 0 bases, in that order; junction bases with no gene match: 5. The CDR3 has 17 residues. The germline V gene encodes CDR1 SGHVS and CDR2 FQNEAQ. The CDR3 reads CASSLVQRGSSYNEQFF. CDR3 bases: TGTGCCAGCAGCTTAGTTCAGCGGGGGAGCTCCTACAATGAGCAGTTCTTC. The complete variable domain, with remaining parts taken from reference TRBV7-8 and TRBJ2-1, reads GAGVSQSPRYKVAKRGQDVALRCDPISGHVSLFWYQQALGQGPEFLTYFQNEAQLDKSGLPSDRFFAERPEGSVSTLKIQRTQQEDSAVYLCASSLVQRGSSYNEQFFGPGTRLTVL.

This clonotype was found a few times. CDR3 sequence: CASSYDRDYTDTQYF. The DNA of the CDR3 is TGTGCCAGCAGTTACGACAGGGACTACACAGATACGCAGTATTTT. The chain couples TRBV6-2 or TRBV6-3 to TRBJ2-3; D is possibly TRBD1 or TRBD2 (7 bases each). The CDR3 covers 15 residues. Deletions cut 2 bases from V and 2 bases from J, with 11 bases between. Germline lookup yields CDR1 MNHEY and CDR2 SVGEGT.

The rearrangement links TRBV29-1 to TRBJ2-1; the D gene could be TRBD1 or TRBD2 (7 bases each). The germline gives CDR1 SQVTM, CDR2 ANQGSEA. CDR3 length equals 13 residues. Trimming removed 6 bases from V and 8 bases from J, with 17 bases in between. This chain's CDR3 is CSVWGQGGDEQFF. DNA for the CDR3: TGCAGCGTCTGGGGGCAGGGGGGGGATGAGCAGTTCTTC.

This sequence joins TRBV14 and TRBJ2-3, with D possibly called TRBD1 or TRBD2 (6 bases each). Trimming stripped 3 bases from V and 6 bases from J, with 16 bases between. This CDR3 is 15 amino acids long. CDR1 is SGHDN and CDR2 is FVKESK in the germline V gene. The CDR3 region is CASSQWRGAADTQYF. CDR3 sequence (DNA): TGTGCCAGCAGCCAGTGGAGGGGGGCTGCCGATACGCAGTATTTT.